A selection of T cell receptor beta chains follows, all from one sample in a study of blood T cell repertoires in COVID-19. Assay: immunoSEQ multiplex PCR; the TCRdb copy retains only in-frame clones and omits some. The sample contains about 46,000 clones, more than 85% of which appear only once. The sequenced sample was PBMCs or T cells enriched from blood (not recorded which). Receptor source: a woman between 50 and 59 years old who had recovered from COVID-19. Both conserved end residues are part of each CDR3. D genes are given only for firm matches. The size entry is marked missing in some rows and otherwise reads once, few, many or a size class.

d_call: NA
clone_size: NA
j_call: TRBJ1-2
v_call: TRBV3-1/TRBV3-2
cdr3_aa: CASSQQMRGNGYTF
cdr3_nt: TGTGCCAGCAGCCAGCAAATGAGGGGGAATGGCTACACCTTC

d_call: TRBD1
clone_size: NA
j_call: TRBJ2-7
v_call: TRBV7-8
cdr3_aa: CASSRTGDPTNQQYF
cdr3_nt: TGTGCCAGCAGCAGAACAGGGGACCCCACTAATCAGCAGTACTTC

d_call: TRBD2
clone_size: NA
j_call: TRBJ2-1
v_call: TRBV11-3
cdr3_aa: CASSPGGGLAYNEQFF
cdr3_nt: TGTGCCAGCAGTCCCGGGGGGGGACTGGCATACAATGAGCAGTTCTTC

d_call: NA
clone_size: once
j_call: TRBJ1-3
v_call: TRBV25-1
cdr3_aa: CASSVMGASGNTIYF
cdr3_nt: TGTGCCAGCAGTGTGATGGGGGCTTCTGGAAACACCATATATTTT

d_call: NA
clone_size: NA
j_call: TRBJ2-5
v_call: TRBV20-1
cdr3_aa: CSALAETQYF
cdr3_nt: TGCAGTGCTTTGGCAGAGACCCAGTACTTC

d_call: NA
clone_size: once
j_call: TRBJ2-3
v_call: TRBV12-3/TRBV12-4
cdr3_aa: CASSFSVRDTQYF
cdr3_nt: TGTGCCAGCAGTTTCTCGGTTCGGGATACGCAGTATTTT

d_call: NA
clone_size: NA
j_call: TRBJ1-1
v_call: TRBV3-1/TRBV3-2
cdr3_aa: CASSPRDTEAFF
cdr3_nt: TGTGCCAGCAGCCCACGCGACACTGAAGCTTTCTTT

d_call: TRBD1
clone_size: NA
j_call: TRBJ2-1
v_call: TRBV24-1
cdr3_aa: CATSDTRTGGDEQFF
cdr3_nt: TGTGCCACCAGTGACACACGGACAGGCGGCGATGAGCAGTTCTTC

d_call: NA
clone_size: NA
j_call: TRBJ2-6
v_call: TRBV7-2
cdr3_aa: CASSSLPSGANVLTF
cdr3_nt: TGTGCCAGCAGCTCCCTCCCCTCTGGGGCCAACGTCCTGACTTTC

d_call: NA
clone_size: NA
j_call: TRBJ2-2
v_call: TRBV14
cdr3_aa: CASSPFNGETGELFF
cdr3_nt: TGTGCCAGCAGCCCTTTTAACGGGGAAACCGGGGAGCTGTTTTTT

d_call: NA
clone_size: NA
j_call: TRBJ2-3
v_call: TRBV19
cdr3_aa: CASSMGSGTDTQYF
cdr3_nt: TGTGCCAGTAGTATGGGGAGCGGCACAGATACGCAGTATTTT

d_call: NA
clone_size: NA
j_call: TRBJ1-5
v_call: TRBV19
cdr3_aa: CASSTTDSSGLGQPQHF
cdr3_nt: TGTGCCAGTAGTACCACCGACAGTTCCGGGCTAGGTCAGCCCCAGCATTTT

d_call: NA
clone_size: few
j_call: TRBJ2-2
v_call: TRBV6-1
cdr3_aa: CASSEGRSNTGELFF
cdr3_nt: TGTGCCAGCAGTGAGGGCAGGTCGAACACCGGGGAGCTGTTTTTT

d_call: TRBD2
clone_size: NA
j_call: TRBJ2-7
v_call: TRBV11-3
cdr3_aa: CASSPSGSNEQYF
cdr3_nt: TGTGCCAGCTCCCCCAGCGGGAGCAACGAGCAGTACTTC

d_call: NA
clone_size: NA
j_call: TRBJ2-7
v_call: TRBV11-2
cdr3_aa: CASGASTTSYEQYF
cdr3_nt: TGTGCCAGCGGCGCTAGCACAACGTCCTACGAGCAGTACTTC

d_call: NA
clone_size: NA
j_call: TRBJ2-5
v_call: TRBV7-2
cdr3_aa: CASSLDLDKTQYF
cdr3_nt: TGTGCCAGCAGCTTAGATCTGGACAAGACCCAGTACTTC

d_call: TRBD1
clone_size: NA
j_call: TRBJ2-3
v_call: TRBV7-2
cdr3_aa: CASSGQGRADTQYF
cdr3_nt: TGTGCCAGCAGCGGACAGGGACGTGCAGATACGCAGTATTTT

d_call: NA
clone_size: NA
j_call: TRBJ2-2
v_call: TRBV10-2
cdr3_aa: CASKGQSYTGELFF
cdr3_nt: TGCGCCAGCAAGGGGCAGTCCTACACCGGGGAGCTGTTTTTT

d_call: NA
clone_size: NA
j_call: TRBJ1-1
v_call: TRBV7-9
cdr3_aa: CASSPGQLLNTEAFF
cdr3_nt: TGTGCCAGCAGCCCAGGACAGCTACTCAACACTGAAGCTTTCTTT

d_call: NA
clone_size: NA
j_call: TRBJ2-3
v_call: TRBV11-2
cdr3_aa: CASSLGSGSSTDTQYF
cdr3_nt: TGTGCCAGCAGCTTAGGAAGCGGATCTAGCACAGATACGCAGTATTTT

d_call: TRBD1
clone_size: NA
j_call: TRBJ1-2
v_call: TRBV12-5
cdr3_aa: CASGLEGTGNYGYTF
cdr3_nt: TGTGCTAGTGGTTTGGAAGGGACAGGGAACTATGGCTACACCTTC

d_call: NA
clone_size: few
j_call: TRBJ2-1
v_call: TRBV28
cdr3_aa: CASSLLDSYNEQFF
cdr3_nt: TGTGCCAGCAGTTTATTGGACAGCTACAATGAGCAGTTCTTC

d_call: NA
clone_size: NA
j_call: TRBJ1-1
v_call: TRBV7-9
cdr3_aa: CASSFRGNTEAFF
cdr3_nt: TGTGCCAGCAGCTTCAGGGGGAACACTGAAGCTTTCTTT

d_call: NA
clone_size: NA
j_call: TRBJ1-1
v_call: TRBV15
cdr3_aa: CATTRGLNTEAFF
cdr3_nt: TGTGCCACCACCAGGGGCCTCAACACTGAAGCTTTCTTT

d_call: NA
clone_size: NA
j_call: TRBJ1-5
v_call: TRBV7-2
cdr3_aa: CASSSREGQPQHF
cdr3_nt: TGTGCCAGCAGCTCCAGGGAGGGTCAGCCCCAGCATTTT

d_call: NA
clone_size: NA
j_call: TRBJ1-1
v_call: TRBV27
cdr3_aa: CASSLGEDTEAFF
cdr3_nt: TGTGCCAGCAGTTTGGGTGAGGACACTGAAGCTTTCTTT

d_call: TRBD1
clone_size: few
j_call: TRBJ2-7
v_call: TRBV6-6
cdr3_aa: CASSRARQGPSSYEQYF
cdr3_nt: TGTGCCAGCAGTCGAGCCCGACAGGGTCCGAGCTCCTACGAGCAGTACTTC

d_call: TRBD1
clone_size: NA
j_call: TRBJ1-2
v_call: TRBV10-3
cdr3_aa: CAIRRTGWGYGYTF
cdr3_nt: TGTGCCATCAGGCGGACAGGGTGGGGCTATGGCTACACCTTC

d_call: TRBD1
clone_size: few
j_call: TRBJ1-6
v_call: TRBV7-8
cdr3_aa: CASSLATGTAYNSPLHF
cdr3_nt: TGTGCCAGCAGCTTAGCGACCGGGACAGCCTATAATTCACCCCTCCACTTT

d_call: NA
clone_size: NA
j_call: TRBJ2-7
v_call: TRBV7-9
cdr3_aa: CASSDPRQYSYEQYF
cdr3_nt: TGTGCCAGCAGCGACCCGCGACAGTACTCCTACGAGCAGTACTTC

d_call: NA
clone_size: NA
j_call: TRBJ1-2
v_call: TRBV4-2
cdr3_aa: CASSQTGLGYTF
cdr3_nt: TGTGCCAGCAGCCAAACAGGGCTTGGCTACACCTTC

d_call: NA
clone_size: NA
j_call: TRBJ2-7
v_call: TRBV11-1
cdr3_aa: CASSLGGRSYEQYF
cdr3_nt: TGTGCCAGCAGCTTGGGGGGGCGCTCCTACGAGCAGTACTTC

d_call: NA
clone_size: NA
j_call: TRBJ2-7
v_call: TRBV5-5
cdr3_aa: CASSLAVAASSYEQYF
cdr3_nt: TGTGCCAGCAGCTTGGCCGTGGCCGCAAGCTCCTACGAGCAGTACTTC

d_call: NA
clone_size: NA
j_call: TRBJ2-5
v_call: TRBV12-3/TRBV12-4
cdr3_aa: CASSFRTVETQYF
cdr3_nt: TGTGCCAGCAGTTTTAGGACAGTAGAGACCCAGTACTTC

d_call: TRBD2
clone_size: NA
j_call: TRBJ2-7
v_call: TRBV30
cdr3_aa: CAWRTRGGTYEQYF
cdr3_nt: TGTGCCTGGAGGACGCGCGGGGGAACCTACGAGCAGTACTTC

d_call: NA
clone_size: NA
j_call: TRBJ2-7
v_call: TRBV6-5
cdr3_aa: CASSRDISYEQYF
cdr3_nt: TGTGCCAGCAGCAGGGACATCTCCTACGAGCAGTACTTC

d_call: NA
clone_size: NA
j_call: TRBJ1-1
v_call: TRBV6-6
cdr3_aa: CASRGALEGGTEAFF
cdr3_nt: TGTGCCAGCAGGGGGGCTCTCGAGGGTGGCACTGAAGCTTTCTTT

d_call: TRBD1
clone_size: NA
j_call: TRBJ1-5
v_call: TRBV7-9
cdr3_aa: CASSPSGQGVNQPQHF
cdr3_nt: TGTGCCAGCAGCCCAAGCGGACAGGGGGTCAATCAGCCCCAGCATTTT

d_call: NA
clone_size: NA
j_call: TRBJ2-1
v_call: TRBV28
cdr3_aa: CASPPSDPRKYNEQFF
cdr3_nt: TGTGCCAGCCCCCCCAGCGACCCGCGGAAATACAATGAGCAGTTCTTC

d_call: TRBD2
clone_size: NA
j_call: TRBJ2-2
v_call: TRBV10-3
cdr3_aa: CAISERLGGTSGHTGELFF
cdr3_nt: TGTGCCATCAGTGAGAGACTTGGAGGGACTAGCGGCCACACCGGGGAGCTGTTTTTT

d_call: TRBD1
clone_size: NA
j_call: TRBJ1-2
v_call: TRBV7-9
cdr3_aa: CASSLEQGYGYTF
cdr3_nt: TGTGCCAGCAGCTTAGAACAGGGGTATGGCTACACCTTC

d_call: NA
clone_size: NA
j_call: TRBJ1-4
v_call: TRBV28
cdr3_aa: CASSLGQSYNEKLFF
cdr3_nt: TGTGCCAGCAGTTTAGGACAGAGCTATAATGAAAAACTGTTTTTT

d_call: TRBD2
clone_size: NA
j_call: TRBJ2-7
v_call: TRBV15
cdr3_aa: CATSRDSRTSESYEQYF
cdr3_nt: TGTGCCACCAGCAGAGATTCAAGGACTAGCGAGTCCTACGAGCAGTACTTC

d_call: TRBD2
clone_size: NA
j_call: TRBJ2-1
v_call: TRBV27
cdr3_aa: CASRLAGGPSGRWFF
cdr3_nt: TGTGCCAGCCGACTAGCGGGGGGGCCATCCGGTCGGTGGTTCTTC

d_call: NA
clone_size: NA
j_call: TRBJ2-5
v_call: TRBV9
cdr3_aa: CASSTSGDRQTQYF
cdr3_nt: TGTGCCAGCAGCACCTCAGGGGATCGTCAGACCCAGTACTTC

d_call: TRBD2
clone_size: NA
j_call: TRBJ2-7
v_call: TRBV10-3
cdr3_aa: CAISVSTGTSGTEQYF
cdr3_nt: TGTGCCATCAGTGTATCCACCGGGACTAGCGGGACCGAGCAGTACTTC

d_call: TRBD2
clone_size: NA
j_call: TRBJ2-1
v_call: TRBV10-2
cdr3_aa: CASHRLAGAMDEQFF
cdr3_nt: TGCGCCAGCCATAGACTAGCGGGAGCCATGGATGAGCAGTTCTTC

d_call: NA
clone_size: NA
j_call: TRBJ1-1
v_call: TRBV2
cdr3_aa: CASSDSYRIAFF
cdr3_nt: TGTGCCAGCAGTGATTCGTACAGGATAGCTTTCTTT

d_call: TRBD1
clone_size: NA
j_call: TRBJ2-1
v_call: TRBV4-1
cdr3_aa: CASSQEIVQLGTVNEQFF
cdr3_nt: TGCGCCAGCAGCCAAGAGATCGTCCAGCTTGGGACAGTCAATGAGCAGTTCTTC

d_call: NA
clone_size: few
j_call: TRBJ1-1
v_call: TRBV7-2
cdr3_aa: CASSLANAEAFF
cdr3_nt: TGTGCCAGCAGCTTGGCCAACGCTGAAGCTTTCTTT

d_call: TRBD2
clone_size: NA
j_call: TRBJ2-3
v_call: TRBV2
cdr3_aa: CAIKRGSTDTQYF
cdr3_nt: TGTGCCATAAAGCGGGGGAGCACAGATACGCAGTATTTT

d_call: NA
clone_size: NA
j_call: TRBJ1-5
v_call: TRBV10-3
cdr3_aa: CAISELGSGAQPQHF
cdr3_nt: TGTGCCATCAGTGAGCTGGGGAGCGGTGCTCAGCCCCAGCATTTT